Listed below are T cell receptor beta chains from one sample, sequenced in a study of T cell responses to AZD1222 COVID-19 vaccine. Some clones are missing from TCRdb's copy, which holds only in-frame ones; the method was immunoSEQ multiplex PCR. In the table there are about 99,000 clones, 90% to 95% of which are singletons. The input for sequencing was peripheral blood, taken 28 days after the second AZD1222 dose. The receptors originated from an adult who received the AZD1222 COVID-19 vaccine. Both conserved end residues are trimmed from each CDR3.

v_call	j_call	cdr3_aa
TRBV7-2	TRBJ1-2	ASAIIGSNYGYT
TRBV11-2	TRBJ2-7	ASSFSSDGSYEQY
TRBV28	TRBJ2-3	ATGQITDTQY
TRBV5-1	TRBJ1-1	ASSPRPENTEAF
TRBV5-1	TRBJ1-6	ASSLEDPGQGRSPLH
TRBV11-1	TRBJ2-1	ASSYQVSYNEQF
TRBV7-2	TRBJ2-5	ASSSPGAGTQY
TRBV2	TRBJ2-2	ASSGDRTGELF
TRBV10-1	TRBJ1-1	ALRSGQQNTEAF
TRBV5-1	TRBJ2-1	ASRRTSGSVPYNEQF
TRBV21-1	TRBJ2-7	ASSKPARERPYGEQY